This T cell receptor (beta chain) was captured in a study of blood T cells in healthy people across ages. Study-level points and caveats: Without sorted subsets, naive and antigen-experienced compartments could not be conclusively compared. Diversity estimated from one million T cells was considered an underestimate.

Isolated per sample were at least 7 million PBMCs. PCR was performed a second time for 7 to 11 cycles using a sample-barcoded 5' primer and a J-beta primer mix. Each sample provided no less than 3 million CDR3-containing paired-end reads. TCRdb re-called the 5' RACE reads through MiXCR, storing one row per CDR3 protein. The sample lists approximately 1.5 million distinct CDR3 sequences, 35% to 45% occurring once. This CDR3 comprises 16 residues. V lost 6 bases to trimming and J lost 0 bases, with 15 bases between them. CDR1 is DFQATT, CDR2 SNEGSKA, per germline (reference sequence). Remarks on this clonotype: Its specificity is not known.

This chain links TRBV20-1 with TRBJ2-6; possibly TRBD1 for D (6 bases). The material sequenced was blood. This TCR came from a young woman in good health. This CDR3 reads CSARTAASSGANVLTF. For the CDR3, the DNA is TGCAGTGCGCGGACAGCTGCAAGCTCTGGGGCCAACGTCCTGACTTTC.